This TCR beta chain originates from a study of CD8+CD57+ T cells in acquired aplastic anemia. Study in general: Sorted CD4+ and CD8+ cells yielded DNA averaging around 3 ug. Healthy donors yielded some 9.9 million CD4+ cell reads on average. Study-level results: Found in both controls and patients were almost 30 CD8+ CDR3 sequences.

V dropped 5 bases and J dropped 1 base, with 11 bases sitting between them. The CDR3 spans 14 residues. Germline CDR1 is SGHTA and CDR2 is FQGNSA. This clonotype was detected only once. Its antigen remains unknown. Researchers used genomic DNA as the template to profile TCR beta VDJ and CDR3. TCRdb passed the reads through MiXCR, listing each CDR3 protein once. Of some 130,000 distinct CDR3 sequences listed, 48% were seen once; the top ten hold around 2.3%. This chain links TRBV7-2 with TRBJ1-1; D is undetermined. Sequencing used sorted CD4+, CD8+, or CD8+CD57+ T cells (not recorded which) from PBMCs. This TCR was sampled from a human donor in good health, serving as a control. The CDR3: CASSPGRANTEAFF. The CDR3 nucleotides read TGTGCCAGCAGCCCCGGTCGGGCGAACACTGAAGCTTTCTTT.